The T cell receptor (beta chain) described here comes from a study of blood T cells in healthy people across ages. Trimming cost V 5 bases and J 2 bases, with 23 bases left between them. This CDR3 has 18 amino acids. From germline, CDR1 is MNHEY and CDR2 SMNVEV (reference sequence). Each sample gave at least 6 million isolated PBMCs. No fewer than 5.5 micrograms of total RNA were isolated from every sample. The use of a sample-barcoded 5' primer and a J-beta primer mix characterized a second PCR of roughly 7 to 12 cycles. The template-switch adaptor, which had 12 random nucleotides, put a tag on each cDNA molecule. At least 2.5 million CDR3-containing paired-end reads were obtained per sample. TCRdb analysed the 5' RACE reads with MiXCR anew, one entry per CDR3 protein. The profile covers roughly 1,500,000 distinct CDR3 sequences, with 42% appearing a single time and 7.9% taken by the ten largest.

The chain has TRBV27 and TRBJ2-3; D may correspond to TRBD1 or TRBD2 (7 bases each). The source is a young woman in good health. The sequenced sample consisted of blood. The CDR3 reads CASSPVVPGGDITDTQYF. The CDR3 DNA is TGTGCCAGCAGTCCCGTCGTCCCAGGGGGGGATATCACAGATACGCAGTATTTT.